This is a list of T cell receptor beta chains from one sample in a study of shared clonotypes between healthy human individuals. Libraries were prepared by immunoSEQ multiplex PCR; TCRdb keeps only in-frame clonotypes and omits some of them. The profile shows about 380,000 clones, just over 95% of them singletons. The sequenced material came from memory CD8+ T cells sorted from blood. All receptors derive from a young man in good health. Both conserved end residues are part of each CDR3. Each record gives: J gene, V gene, CDR3 protein.

j_gene: TRBJ2-2; v_gene: TRBV10-1; CDR3aa: CASSGGQGPGELFF
j_gene: TRBJ2-5; v_gene: TRBV6-5; CDR3aa: CASSYFFSRQETQYF
j_gene: TRBJ2-7; v_gene: TRBV11-3; CDR3aa: CASSLRDSYEQYF
j_gene: TRBJ2-7; v_gene: TRBV10-1; CDR3aa: CASSSGQTYEQYF
j_gene: TRBJ2-3; v_gene: TRBV11-2; CDR3aa: CASSLVLGTGGTDTQYF
j_gene: TRBJ2-7; v_gene: TRBV6-6; CDR3aa: CASSYSQSPSYEQYF
j_gene: TRBJ2-7; v_gene: TRBV21-1; CDR3aa: CASSKKDRYEQYF
j_gene: TRBJ1-2; v_gene: TRBV27; CDR3aa: CASSLRGSYGYTF
j_gene: TRBJ2-7; v_gene: TRBV28; CDR3aa: CASSLGLGQGSYEQYF
j_gene: TRBJ2-7; v_gene: TRBV10-2; CDR3aa: CASKIGGSYEQYF
j_gene: TRBJ2-1; v_gene: TRBV7-6; CDR3aa: CASSFGQSSYNEQFF
j_gene: TRBJ2-7; v_gene: TRBV28; CDR3aa: CASSYGLRGYEQYF
j_gene: TRBJ2-2; v_gene: TRBV18; CDR3aa: CASSSYSNTGELFF
j_gene: TRBJ1-2; v_gene: TRBV7-2; CDR3aa: CASSLVMGQGRGYTF
j_gene: TRBJ2-1; v_gene: TRBV5-6; CDR3aa: CASSSQPGLAYNEQFF
j_gene: TRBJ1-5; v_gene: TRBV19; CDR3aa: CASSQAGQLFNQPQHF
j_gene: TRBJ2-5; v_gene: TRBV29-1; CDR3aa: CSVGGETQYF
j_gene: TRBJ2-3; v_gene: TRBV29-1; CDR3aa: CSARTGSTDTQYF
j_gene: TRBJ1-2; v_gene: TRBV5-4; CDR3aa: CASSSPGTGGEGYTF
j_gene: TRBJ2-2; v_gene: TRBV9; CDR3aa: CASSIFGQGNGELFF
j_gene: TRBJ2-5; v_gene: TRBV28; CDR3aa: CASTYGTGYLETQYF
j_gene: TRBJ1-1; v_gene: TRBV5-4; CDR3aa: CASSHNRAADTEAFF
j_gene: TRBJ1-5; v_gene: TRBV18; CDR3aa: CASSQGINQPQHF
j_gene: TRBJ2-3; v_gene: TRBV6-6; CDR3aa: CASSYSGGRNTDTQYF
j_gene: TRBJ1-1; v_gene: TRBV18; CDR3aa: CASSLSTGPYTEAFF
j_gene: TRBJ1-5; v_gene: TRBV28; CDR3aa: CASSQNPNQPQHF
j_gene: TRBJ2-3; v_gene: TRBV6-1; CDR3aa: CASSLDRGKDTQYF
j_gene: TRBJ2-1; v_gene: TRBV18; CDR3aa: CASSPGQGQYNEQFF
j_gene: TRBJ2-5; v_gene: TRBV20-1; CDR3aa: CSARWETQYF